The 28 T cell receptor beta chains listed next were all sequenced from one sample in a study of low-dose radiotherapy and immunotherapy resistance in tumors. Time point defined: before trial treatment. Priming of first-strand cDNA relied on TRAV- and TRBV-specific primers (covering alpha and beta chains). The authors ran roughly 20 PCR cycles to amplify TCRs with a constant-region primer and V-primer adapter. From the reads, TCRdb called clonotypes with MiXCR, one entry per CDR3 protein. The sample has about 39,000 distinct CDR3 sequences; around 30% are singletons. The sequencing used PBMCs, collected before treatment. These receptors all stem from a male donor with gallbladder cancer.

The V and J genes are TRBV20-1 and TRBJ2-1; 9 bases are shared with TRBD2. There are 14 residues in the CDR3. Germline V CDR1 and CDR2: DFQATT, SNEGSKA (reference sequence). The ends lost 4 bases at V and 7 bases at J; junction bases unmatched: 8. DNA of the CDR3: TGCAGTGCTACCATAGCGGGAGCTCGTAATGAGCAGTTCTTC. Amino acid sequence: CSATIAGARNEQFF.

This chain joins TRBV28 and TRBJ2-7; 8 bases fit TRBD2. This CDR3 has 15 residues. Germline trimming cut 3 bases from V and 2 bases from J; bases unmatched to any gene: 6. The germline V gene encodes CDR1 MDHEN and CDR2 SYDVKM. For the CDR3, the DNA is TGTGCCAGCAGTTTGTCGACTAGCGAGACCTACGAGCAGTACTTC. Its translation is CASSLSTSETYEQYF.

The chain combines TRBV6-2 or TRBV6-3 with TRBJ2-7, with 11 nucleotides matching TRBD2. The germline V gene encodes CDR1 MNHEY and CDR2 SVGEGT. The CDR3 spans 15 residues. J gave up 4 bases and V 2 bases, and 4 bases lay outside the gene matches. For the CDR3, the DNA is TGTGCCAGCAGTTACGATAGCGGGAGGGCGTACGAGCAGTACTTC. Residues: CASSYDSGRAYEQYF.

This clonotype occurred a few times. The genes are TRBV7-8 and TRBJ2-7; D remains ambiguous. Per germline, CDR1 SGHVS and CDR2 FQNEAQ. V was trimmed by 5 bases and J by 3 bases, leaving 14 bases between them. The CDR3 spans 14 residues. The DNA for the CDR3 is TGTGCCAGCAGCCCCGCTGGCCGGTACTACGAGCAGTACTTC. This encodes CASSPAGRYYEQYF.

Many counts were recorded for this clonotype. The J gene is TRBJ2-1, the V gene TRBV20-1, with 11 bases lining up with TRBD2. Unmatched junction bases numbered 6, after V lost 1 base and J lost 4 bases. CDR1 and CDR2 from the germline V gene are DFQATT and SNEGSKA (reference sequence). The CDR3 runs 16 residues. CDR3 residues: CSARGVAGGGYNEQFF. Written as DNA, the CDR3 is TGCAGTGCTAGAGGGGTAGCGGGAGGGGGATACAATGAGCAGTTCTTC.

This clonotype has more than one count but fewer than ten. CDR3 nucleotides: TGTGCCAGCAGCGTTCCCTGGCCCCAGCATTTT. Translated: CASSVPWPQHF. V usage is TRBV9 and J usage is TRBJ1-5; D is unresolved. The V end was cut by 2 bases, the J end by 9 bases, with 6 bases between. The CDR3 has 11 residues. CDR1 is SGDLS and CDR2 is YYNGEE in the germline V gene.

Many counts were recorded for this clonotype. The chain uses TRBV20-1 and TRBJ2-7, with D tentatively TRBD2 (5 bases). With 5 bases removed from V and 11 bases from J, the gap between germline ends came to 22 bases. This CDR3 has 13 residues. The germline gives CDR1 DFQATT, CDR2 SNEGSKA (reference sequence). The CDR3 DNA sequence: TGCAGTGCTGATTACCGGGCCCTCCGGCGGGAGTACTTC. Encoded protein: CSADYRALRREYF.

The chain is built from TRBV5-1 and TRBJ2-7; unclear D gene. V was clipped by 0 bases and J by 3 bases, with 7 bases between them. From germline, CDR1 is SGHRS and CDR2 YFSETQ. The CDR3 is made up of 13 amino acids. The CDR3 sequence is CASSLAQYYEQYF. The CDR3 DNA reads as TGCGCCAGCAGCTTGGCCCAGTACTACGAGCAGTACTTC.

This clonotype was detected ten times or more. This chain uses TRBV6-2 or TRBV6-3 with TRBJ1-1; D is uncertain. Trimming took 2 bases from V and 2 from J, leaving 6 bases between them. Germline V gene sequence: CDR1 MNHEY, CDR2 SVGEGT. The CDR3 has 13 amino acids. CDR3 residues: CASSYTGNTEAFF. The CDR3 nucleotides read TGTGCCAGCAGTTACACCGGAAACACTGAAGCTTTCTTT.

This clonotype showed up many times. The V gene is TRBV7-2, the J gene TRBJ2-1; 9 bases are a match to TRBD1. The CDR3 spans 16 residues. The junction had 10 bases not matched to a gene; V was cut back by 5 bases and J by 5 bases. The germline V gene encodes CDR1 SGHTA and CDR2 FQGNSA. The CDR3 loop is CASSKQTGTGNNEQFF. The CDR3, as DNA: TGTGCCAGCAGCAAACAGACCGGGACAGGGAACAATGAGCAGTTCTTC.

This clonotype has at least ten counts. This chain connects TRBV7-2 to TRBJ2-2; unclear D gene. Per the germline V gene, CDR1 is SGHTA and CDR2 is FQGNSA. CDR3 length: 11 amino acids. V dropped 1 base and J dropped 8 bases, with 2 bases sitting between them. The CDR3 protein is CASSLEGELFF. CDR3 nucleotide sequence: TGTGCCAGCAGCTTAGAGGGGGAGCTGTTTTTT.

This clonotype was counted only a few times. The chain couples TRBV7-9 to TRBJ2-1, with 9 bases lining up with TRBD2. CDR1 is SEHNR and CDR2 is FQNEAQ in the germline V gene (reference sequence). The CDR3 contains 13 residues. With V trimmed by 6 bases and J by 9 bases, 6 bases remained unmatched. CDR3 DNA: TGTGCCAGCAGGCCGGGTAGCGGGGGTGAGCAGTTCTTC. Translation gives CASRPGSGGEQFF.

To note about this clonotype: A much larger clone differs from this one at a single base, so this may be a read error. The chain employs TRBV13 and TRBJ2-7, with D perhaps matching TRBD1 (6 bases). V lost 6 bases, J lost 6 bases, and 24 bases lay in between. Germline lookup yields CDR1 PRHDT and CDR2 FYEKMQ (reference sequence). This CDR3 is 16 amino acids long. The DNA for the CDR3 is TGTGCCAGCAGTTACGCCGGGATCCCTGGGGGCGGCGAGCAGTACTTC. Protein product: CASSYAGIPGGGEQYF.

This clonotype was detected ten times or more. V gene TRBV6-2 or TRBV6-3 combines with J gene TRBJ2-7; D is unresolved. V lost 5 bases, J lost 3 bases, and 5 bases lay in between. The CDR3 contains 11 residues. CDR1 is MNHEY, CDR2 SVGEGT, per germline. CDR3 bases: TGTGCCAGCAGTGAACTCTACGAGCAGTACTTC. Encoded protein: CASSELYEQYF.

Notes on this clonotype: A single base is all that separates this from a far larger clone, so a read error is likely. This chain joins TRBV7-9 and TRBJ2-7, with 9 bases that match TRBD1. Per the germline V gene, CDR1 is SEHNR and CDR2 is FQNEAQ (reference sequence). CDR3 length: 15 amino acids. Unmatched junction bases numbered 8, after V lost 5 bases and J lost 3 bases. The CDR3 DNA sequence: TGTGCCAGCAGCCCCAACAGGGGGCCACACTACGAGCAGTACTTC. This codes for CASSPNRGPHYEQYF.

This clonotype was counted ten times or more. The CDR3 protein is CASTGVDTGELFF. CDR3 in DNA: TGTGCCAGCACAGGGGTTGACACCGGGGAGCTGTTTTTT. This chain uses TRBV6-2 or TRBV6-3 with TRBJ2-2, with D perhaps TRBD1 (6 bases). CDR1 is MNHEY and CDR2 is SVGEGT in the germline V gene. Trimming pared 7 bases from V and 3 bases from J, leaving 9 bases between. This CDR3 region has 13 residues.

This clonotype was counted ten times or more. V is TRBV7-9 and J is TRBJ2-7, with a possible D match to TRBD1 (5 bases). The CDR3 sequence is 14 residues long. Germline V CDR1 and CDR2: SEHNR, FQNEAQ (reference sequence). Between the trimmed V and J ends, which lost 5 bases and 3 bases, there was a span of 14 bases. Written as DNA, the CDR3 is TGTGCCAGCAGCGCCTTGGCAGGGCGCTACGAGCAGTACTTC. Encoded protein: CASSALAGRYEQYF. Full variable domain (outside the CDR3, taken from reference TRBV7-9 and TRBJ2-7): DTGVSQNPRHKITKRGQNVTFRCDPISEHNRLYWYRQTLGQGPEFLTYFQNEAQLEKSRLLSDRFSAERPKGSFSTLEIQRTEQGDSAMYLCASSALAGRYEQYFGPGTRLTVT.

Details on this clonotype: With only one base between it and a far larger clone, this is likely a read error. The chain combines TRBV20-1 with TRBJ2-5, with 10 bases aligning to TRBD2. This CDR3 is built from 14 residues. CDR1 and CDR2 from the germline V gene are DFQATT and SNEGSKA (reference sequence). V shed 1 base, J shed 11 bases, and the junction held 10 bases outside the gene matches. For the CDR3, the DNA is TGCAGTGCTAGAGGGAGCGGGGGGGTCAATGAGCAGTACTTC. Encoded protein: CSARGSGGVNEQYF.

This clonotype occurred a few times. V is TRBV27 and J is TRBJ2-7; D is perhaps TRBD1 or TRBD2 (6 bases each). V lost 5 bases and J lost 4, with 12 bases in between. Germline loops: CDR1 MNHEY, CDR2 SMNVEV (reference sequence). This CDR3 is built from 13 residues. The CDR3 bases are TGTGCCAGCAGTGTTGGAGGGGGGTACGAGCAGTACTTC. Translated: CASSVGGGYEQYF.

This clonotype was seen ten or more times. The rearrangement links TRBV4-1 to TRBJ2-3; D could derive from TRBD1 or TRBD2 (5 bases each). Germline V gene data show CDR1 as MGHRA and CDR2 as YSYEKL. CDR3 length: 16 residues. Trimming took off 6 bases at V and 4 bases at J, with 20 bases between the two ends. CDR3 residues: CASRGDGYNFPDTQYF. In DNA form, the CDR3 reads TGCGCCAGCAGAGGGGACGGGTACAACTTCCCAGATACGCAGTATTTT.

This clonotype was recorded many times. V is TRBV7-2 and J is TRBJ2-3; D is unclear. V lost 5 bases and J 2 bases, leaving 8 bases between the germline ends. Germline lookup yields CDR1 SGHTA and CDR2 FQGNSA. This CDR3 has 13 residues. CDR3 in DNA: TGTGCCAGCAGCCGGACGAACACAGATACGCAGTATTTT. Amino acids: CASSRTNTDTQYF.

V usage is TRBV28 and J usage is TRBJ1-2; D call uncertain. Trimming removed 3 bases from V and 4 bases from J, with 9 bases in between. The CDR3 spans 13 residues. Per the germline V gene, CDR1 is MDHEN and CDR2 is SYDVKM. This chain's CDR3 is CASSFQEFYGYTF. CDR3 bases: TGTGCCAGCAGTTTTCAGGAGTTCTATGGCTACACCTTC.

This clonotype was counted ten times or more. The chain has TRBV11-2 and TRBJ2-7; 8 bases match TRBD1. Germline V lookup: CDR1 SGHAT, CDR2 FQNNGV. V shed 8 bases and J 5 bases; nucleotides not matched to a gene: 8. The CDR3 consists of 13 residues. Here the CDR3 DNA reads TGTGCCAGCTGCAAGACAGGGGTGAACGAGCAGTACTTC. It specifies CASCKTGVNEQYF.

This clonotype was seen many times. The gene calls are TRBV20-1 and TRBJ2-3; weak D call: TRBD2 (7 bases). Per the germline V gene, CDR1 is DFQATT and CDR2 is SNEGSKA (reference sequence). The V gene lost 1 base and the J gene lost 1 base, with 12 bases spanning the gap. This CDR3 is built from 15 residues. CDR3 loop: CSARVRGGRTDTQYF. In nucleotides, the CDR3 is TGCAGTGCTAGAGTTAGGGGGGGACGCACAGATACGCAGTATTTT.

This clonotype has ten or more counts. The genes are TRBV7-6 and TRBJ2-1, with TRBD2 identical over 10 bases. The V segment lost 3 bases and the J segment 10 bases; nucleotides outside the gene matches: 9. Germline V gene lookup returns CDR1 SGHVS and CDR2 FNYEAQ. CDR3 length: 15 residues. The DNA for the CDR3 is TGTGCCAGCAGCTTCAGCGGGAGGGGCCTAAGGGAGCAGTTCTTC. Encoded protein: CASSFSGRGLREQFF.

This clonotype was seen repeatedly, ten times or more. The V gene is TRBV12-3 or TRBV12-4, the J gene TRBJ2-1; D perhaps matches TRBD2 (5 bases). The CDR3 runs to 15 residues. V lost 6 bases and J lost 0, with 12 bases in between. The CDR3 DNA follows: TGTGCCAGCAGCACCTCCGCGGGCTCCTACAATGAGCAGTTCTTC. Translation gives CASSTSAGSYNEQFF.

To note about this clonotype: The DNA is left out, because the CDR3 cannot be placed on it with certainty; the CDR3 is given as TCRdb lists it. The chain employs TRBV10-3 and TRBJ2-2; the DNA was not compared with TRBD1, the D call given in the table. Germline CDR1 ENHRY, CDR2 SYGVKD. The CDR3 extends over 16 residues, inclusive of both ends. CDR3 protein: CAISDPGSGPGELFFF.

Ten or more counts support this clonotype. This chain links TRBV3-1 with TRBJ2-7; 10 bases fit TRBD2. Germline V gives CDR1 LGHDT, CDR2 YNNKEL (reference sequence). This CDR3 has 15 residues. V lost 1 base and J lost 3; bases outside the gene matches: 3. The CDR3 DNA reads as TGTGCCAGCAGCCAAGGGACTAGCGGATTCTACGAGCAGTACTTC. It yields the protein CASSQGTSGFYEQYF.